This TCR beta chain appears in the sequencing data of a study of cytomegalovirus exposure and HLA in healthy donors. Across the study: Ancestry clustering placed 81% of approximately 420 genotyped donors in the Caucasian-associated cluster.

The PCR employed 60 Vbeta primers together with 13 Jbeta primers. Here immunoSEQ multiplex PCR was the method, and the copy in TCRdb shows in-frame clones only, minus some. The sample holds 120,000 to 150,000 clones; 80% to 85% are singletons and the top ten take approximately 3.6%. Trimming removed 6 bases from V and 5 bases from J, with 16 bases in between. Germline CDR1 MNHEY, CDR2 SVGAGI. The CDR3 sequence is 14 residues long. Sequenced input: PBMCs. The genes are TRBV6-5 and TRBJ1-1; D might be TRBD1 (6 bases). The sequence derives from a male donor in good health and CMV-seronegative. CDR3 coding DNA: TGTGCCAGCAGCCCGGGACACTTCGGGACTGAAGCTTTCTTT. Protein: CASSPGHFGTEAFF.